This T cell receptor beta chain was retrieved from a study of T cell responses to AZD1222 COVID-19 vaccine. Looking at the study overall: Pooled in the analysis were second doses at about 4 or about 12 weeks.

Study-level results: Repertoire sampling happened only post peak T cell response. At baseline, seropositivity was found in only a handful of AZD1222 recipients. Females made up more of the donors, who were largely white British, and clonal diversity may have come out too low.

Method: immunoSEQ multiplex PCR; TCRdb's copy keeps in-frame clones and lacks some. In the table there are 170,000 or so clones, roughly 87% of which are singletons. About this clone itself: Antigen unknown.

V was clipped by 5 bases and J by 2 bases; unmatched bases: 8. The CDR3 totals 16 residues. Germline CDR1 is SGHNT and CDR2 is YENEEA. Sequencing was performed on peripheral blood, taken on day 0 of AZD1222 vaccination. The clonotype comes from an adult in good health. The chain joins TRBV11-3 to TRBJ2-2; TRBD1 agrees at 7 bases. DNA of the CDR3: TGTGCCAGCAGCCCGCGACAGGGAGTCAACACCGGGGAGCTGTTTTTT. Translated, it gives CASSPRQGVNTGELFF.